This TCR beta chain was captured by sequencing in a study of blood T cell repertoires in COVID-19. As processed by the authors: From reference gene primer amplification, estimates of nucleated cell counts were derived. The table came from immunoSEQ multiplex PCR; TCRdb's copy has only in-frame clones and leaves some out. V and J calls plus clone size are reproduced from that table; the DNA served to infer D and trimming. The sample records 120,000 or so clones, around 80% being singletons. Trimming at V came to 3 bases and at J to 6 bases, leaving 3 bases not matched to a gene. Per germline, CDR1 MRHNA and CDR2 SNTAGT. The CDR3 is 15 amino acids.

Sequenced sample: peripheral blood. This chain connects TRBV6-4 to TRBJ1-6; 9 bases map to TRBD1. The clonotype originates from a man between 65 and 79 years old with acute or convalescent COVID-19. CDR3 loop: CASSEQGASNSPLHF. The CDR3 DNA is TGTGCCAGCAGTGAACAGGGGGCTTCTAATTCACCCCTCCACTTT.